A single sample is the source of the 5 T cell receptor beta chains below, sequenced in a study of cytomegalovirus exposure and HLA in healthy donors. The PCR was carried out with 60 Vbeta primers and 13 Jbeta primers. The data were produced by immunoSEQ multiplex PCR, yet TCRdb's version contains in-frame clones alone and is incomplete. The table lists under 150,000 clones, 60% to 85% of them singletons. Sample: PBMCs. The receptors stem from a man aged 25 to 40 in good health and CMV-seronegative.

The CDR3 nucleotides are TGTGCCAGCAGTTTAGGGGGACACGGCTACACCTTC. Amino acids: CASSLGGHGYTF. The V call is TRBV5-6, the J call TRBJ1-2, with TRBD1 as a possible D gene (6 bases). The CDR3 has 12 residues. Trimming took off 5 bases at V and 8 bases at J, with 13 bases between the two ends. Looked up from germline, CDR1 is SGHDT and CDR2 is YYEEEE. Full variable domain (missing parts from reference TRBV5-6 and TRBJ1-2): DAGVTQSPTHLIKTRGQQVTLRCSPKSGHDTVSWYQQALGQGPQFIFQYYEEEERQRGNFPDRFSGHQFPNYSSELNVNALLLGDSALYLCASSLGGHGYTFGSGTRLTVV.

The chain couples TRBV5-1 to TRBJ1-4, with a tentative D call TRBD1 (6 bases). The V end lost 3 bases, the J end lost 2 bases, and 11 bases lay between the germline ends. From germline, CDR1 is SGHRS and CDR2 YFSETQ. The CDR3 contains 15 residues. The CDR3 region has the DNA TGCGCCAGCAGCTCCGGACAGCCTACTAATGAAAAACTGTTTTTT. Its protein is CASSSGQPTNEKLFF. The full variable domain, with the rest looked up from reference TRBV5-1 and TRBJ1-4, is KAGVTQTPRYLIKTRGQQVTLSCSPISGHRSVSWYQQTPGQGLQFLFEYFSETQRNKGNFPGRFSGRQFSNSRSEMNVSTLELGDSALYLCASSSGQPTNEKLFFGSGTQLSVL.

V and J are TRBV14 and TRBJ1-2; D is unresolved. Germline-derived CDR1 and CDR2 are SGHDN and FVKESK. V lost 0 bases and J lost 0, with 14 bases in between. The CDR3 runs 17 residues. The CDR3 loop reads CASSQDGFRLPNYGYTF. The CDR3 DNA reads TGTGCCAGCAGCCAAGATGGGTTCAGGTTACCTAACTATGGCTACACCTTC.

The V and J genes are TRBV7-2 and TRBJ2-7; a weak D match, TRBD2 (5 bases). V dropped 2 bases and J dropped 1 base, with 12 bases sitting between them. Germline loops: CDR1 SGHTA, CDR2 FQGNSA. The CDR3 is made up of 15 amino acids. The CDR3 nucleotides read TGTGCCAGCAGCTTATGGAGGCCAGTATCCTACGAGCAGTACTTC. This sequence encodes CASSLWRPVSYEQYF.

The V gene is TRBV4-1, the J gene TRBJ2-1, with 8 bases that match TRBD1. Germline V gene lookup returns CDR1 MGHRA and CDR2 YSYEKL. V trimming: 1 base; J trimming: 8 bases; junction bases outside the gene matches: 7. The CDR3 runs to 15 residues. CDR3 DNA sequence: TGCGCCAGCAGCCAAGCCCCGGACAGGGCCGATGAGCAGTTCTTC. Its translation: CASSQAPDRADEQFF.